This T cell receptor beta chain appears in the sequencing data of a study of blood T cell repertoires in COVID-19 (dated by TCRdb to 2020 to 2021). Describing the broader study: Collaborator samples came from the United States, Italy and Spain and covered acute and convalescent phases of COVID-19. The prospective study material was composed of cDNA or gDNA derived from T cells, B-cell-depleted T cells, or PBMCs. The dataset comprised deeply sampled blood TCRbeta repertoires from subjects exposed to, actively infected with, or recovered from COVID-19. The repertoires were released in a freely available public database intended as a resource for research on the immune response to SARS-CoV-2. Samples came from the ongoing ImmuneRACE study (first 160 participants) plus 1,254 subjects from 6 global collaborators. The sample metadata nearly always contained a de-identified subject ID, COVID-19 status, age in years and sex. HLA class I and class II types, where available, came from metadata supplied by the sample provider rather than from assay-based typing. What the work shows at the level of the full study, not this receptor alone: Clinical and demographic metadata were provided uncurated, with the amount varying by source and participant.

Notes on this clone: What this receptor recognizes is not known. Per-base qualities were not stored, and no clone one base away is much larger.

The germline V gene yields SGHVS for CDR1 and FNYEAQ for CDR2. V sheds 3 bases and J sheds 9 bases, leaving 6 bases between their ends. The CDR3 contains 11 residues, cysteine and phenylalanine counted. The entry retains the CDR3 DNA only, 33 bases that are in frame from base 1. The immunoSEQ Assay, a bias-controlled multiplex PCR, was used to amplify TCRbeta CDR3 regions from genomic DNA. Per the original workflow: Nucleated cell counts per sample were estimated from amplification of reference gene primers within the assay. To quantify the absolute abundance of each unique TCRbeta CDR3 rearrangement, sequence reads were collapsed and filtered. For each sample, productive Simpson clonality was calculated by taking the square root of Simpson's diversity index across productive rearrangements. TCRdb retrieved this table from immuneACCESS and kept in-frame rearrangements only. Not all clones are present; in checked studies, unresolved V genes account for under half, and no reason is known for the remainder. The DNA was the basis for D and trimming; V, J and clone size are from that table. The sample table contains under 400,000 clones; only one count was recorded for nearly 90% of them. The ten largest clones capture approximately 7% of the sample.

Whole blood was collected in K2EDTA tubes by collaborating institutions according to the institutions' own protocols. For TCRbeta analysis, collaborator samples were shipped as frozen whole blood, as isolated PBMCs, or as DNA extracted from either sample type. This receptor was identified in a man between 18 and 35 years old with active or convalescent COVID-19. The rearrangement combines TRBV7-6 with TRBJ2-1; no D gene can be assigned with confidence. Material: peripheral blood. The bases are TGTGCCAGCAGCTTTCTCAGTGAGCAGTTCTTC. The encoded protein is CASSFLSEQFF.